The subject of this entry is one TCR beta chain. Trimming stripped 0 bases from V and 7 bases from J, with 10 bases between. This CDR3 is built from 14 residues. Per germline, CDR1 SGDLS and CDR2 YYNGEE. Assay used: immunoSEQ multiplex PCR; TCRdb lists only in-frame clones, some missing. Altogether just over 150,000 clones are present, approximately 87% being singletons, with the ten largest covering about 9%. The record originates from a study of T cell responses to AZD1222 COVID-19 vaccine. The chain combines TRBV9 with TRBJ2-2, with D tentatively TRBD1 (5 bases). The input for sequencing was peripheral blood, taken 28 days after the second AZD1222 dose. This receptor was obtained from an adult who received the AZD1222 COVID-19 vaccine. CDR3 sequence reads: CASSVELGRGELFF. In DNA, the CDR3 is TGTGCCAGCAGCGTAGAATTGGGGCGCGGGGAGCTGTTTTTT.